This T cell receptor (beta chain) was documented in a study of control samples from healthy donors and cancer patients. Germline V gene lookup returns CDR1 SGHVS and CDR2 FNYEAQ. V was cut by 1 base and J by 0 bases, with 6 bases left in between. This CDR3 has 15 residues. Data came from immunoSEQ multiplex PCR; TCRdb stores just in-frame clones and leaves some out. Of tens of thousands of clones in the sample, 70% to 90% were seen once. The sample was blood. The sequence was obtained from a woman aged 60-70 years in good health. V is TRBV7-6 and J is TRBJ1-4; D gene unclear. CDR3 protein: CASSLDPATNEKLFF. The CDR3 DNA is TGTGCCAGCAGCTTAGACCCCGCAACTAATGAAAAACTGTTTTTT.